The clone carrying this T cell receptor beta chain was seen once. Its specificity is not known. The entry originates in a study of T cell responses to AZD1222 COVID-19 vaccine. The assay was immunoSEQ multiplex PCR, and TCRdb's table has in-frame clones only and misses some. The data contain some 110,000 clones, over 90% of them seen just once; the ten biggest clones take up 4% to 5.5%. Study-wide results and limits: Unmutated regions of variants are reportedly targeted by nearly half of spike-specific TCRs. An increase in Spike-specific TCR breadth and depth was observed after two AZD1222 doses.

V was pared by 3 bases and J by 6 bases, with 12 bases of the junction left unmatched. CDR3 length: 16 residues. Germline CDR1 is MNHNS and CDR2 is SASEGT. The gene calls are TRBV6-1 and TRBJ1-1; TRBD1 aligns across 8 bases. The starting material was peripheral blood, obtained on day 0 of AZD1222 vaccination. This TCR came from an adult in good health. The DNA of the CDR3 is TGTGCCAGCAGTGAGATGGCAGGGGGCGGGTGGGCTGAAGCTTTCTTT. It yields the protein CASSEMAGGGWAEAFF.